The 27 T cell receptor beta chains listed next were all sequenced from one sample in a study of CD8+CD57+ T cells in acquired aplastic anemia. Genomic DNA served as template for TCR beta VDJ and CDR3 profiling. In TCRdb, the reads were re-called with MiXCR into one record per CDR3 protein. The profile shows more than 200,000 distinct CDR3 sequences, approximately 51% of them singletons. Previously, flow cytometry had revealed CD8+CD57+ cell expansion in the patients chosen for sequencing. The specimen sequenced was sorted CD4+, CD8+, or CD8+CD57+ T cells (not recorded which) from PBMCs. Receptors originate from a human donor with aplastic anemia.

V is TRBV2 and J is TRBJ1-2; D unclear. V was shortened by 1 base and J by 10 bases, with 13 bases between the two germline ends. Germline V lookup: CDR1 SNHLY, CDR2 FYNNEI. CDR3 size: 13 residues. In DNA form, the CDR3 reads TGTGCCAGCAGTGAAGGGCAGCCGATTTTCTACACCTTC. Its translation: CASSEGQPIFYTF.

The rearrangement joins TRBV6-6 to TRBJ2-7; 10 positions agree with TRBD1. Trimming removed 10 bases from V and 6 bases from J; junction bases left unmatched: 15. Per germline, CDR1 MNHNY and CDR2 SVGAGI (reference sequence). This CDR3 has 15 residues. The CDR3 is CATSGPGQGSSEQYV. The CDR3 DNA follows: TGTGCCACCTCTGGGCCGGGACAGGGGTCGAGCGAGCAGTACGTC.

This clonotype has a count of ten or more. V usage is TRBV20-1 and J usage is TRBJ2-3; 12 bases agree with TRBD2. CDR3 length: 14 residues. Losses at the gene ends were 1 base for V and 8 bases for J; bases not matched to a gene: 4. Germline loops: CDR1 DFQATT, CDR2 SNEGSKA (reference sequence). In nucleotides, the CDR3 is TGCAGTGCTAGAGGACTAGCGGGGGCCGGTACGCAGTATTTT. Amino acids: CSARGLAGAGTQYF.

Ten or more counts support this clonotype. V gene TRBV20-1 combines with J gene TRBJ2-5, with D possibly matching TRBD2 (6 bases). This CDR3 has 14 residues. The germline CDR1 and CDR2 sequences are DFQATT and SNEGSKA (reference sequence). The CDR3 bases are TGCAGCCTTGGGGGGTTAGGTCCCCAAGAGACCCAGTACTTC. Translating it yields CSLGGLGPQETQYF.

With regard to this clonotype: No conserved phenylalanine or tryptophan is present at the end of the CDR3, so a read error is the likely explanation. It is unclear where the CDR3 begins or ends on the DNA, so no DNA is shown, and the CDR3 is as TCRdb lists it. The chain couples TRBV7-3 to TRBJ2-6. Germline V gene sequence: CDR1 SGHTA, CDR2 FQGTGA. A total of 8 residues make up the CDR3, ends included. The CDR3 is CASSLGTS.

Regarding this clonotype: A much larger clone differs by one base, so this may be a read error. J is TRBJ2-2 and V is TRBV5-8; 8 nucleotides agree with TRBD2. From germline, CDR1 is SGHTS and CDR2 YDEGEE. Trimming cost V 5 bases and J 1 base; bases outside gene matches: 7. The CDR3 length is 16 residues. The CDR3 here is CASRHPSGRNTGELFF. The CDR3 coding sequence is TGTGCCAGCAGGCATCCTAGCGGGCGGAACACCGGGGAGCTGTTTTTT.

CDR3 sequence: CASSSLSAGRYNEQFF. The DNA of the CDR3 is TGTGCCAGCAGCTCATTATCGGCGGGGAGGTACAATGAGCAGTTCTTC. The chain combines TRBV11-3 with TRBJ2-1; tentatively, D is TRBD2 (6 bases). This CDR3 region has 16 residues. V was clipped by 4 bases and J by 4 bases, with 17 bases between them. Germline CDR1 is SGHNT and CDR2 is YENEEA. Drawing the rest from reference TRBV11-3 and TRBJ2-1, the complete variable domain is EAGVVQSPRYKIIEKKQPVAFWCNPISGHNTLYWYLQNLGQGPELLIRYENEEAVDDSQLPKDRFSAERLKGVDSTLKIQPAELGDSAVYLCASSSLSAGRYNEQFFGPGTRLTVL.

The sample holds many counts of this clonotype. The chain has TRBV29-1 and TRBJ1-2, with D possibly matching TRBD1 (6 bases). CDR3 length equals 13 residues. Germline-derived CDR1 and CDR2 are SQVTM and ANQGSEA. DNA for the CDR3: TGCAACGTCGCGAGTCCGGGGGCTATTGGCTACACCTTC. Protein sequence: CNVASPGAIGYTF.

This sequence joins TRBV7-9 and TRBJ2-1; D remains ambiguous. V was shortened by 5 bases and J by 6 bases, with 8 bases between the two germline ends. Germline CDR1 SEHNR, CDR2 FQNEAQ (reference sequence). The CDR3 contains 12 residues. CDR3 sequence (DNA): TGTGCCAGCAGCCTTGACATCAATGAGCAGTTCTTC. It encodes CASSLDINEQFF.

This clonotype occurred a few times. The rearrangement links TRBV10-3 to TRBJ2-1, with 8 nucleotides matching TRBD1. The length of the CDR3 is 14 residues. CDR1 ENHRY and CDR2 SYGVKD come from the germline V gene. V lost 10 bases, J lost 7 bases, and 12 bases stayed unmatched. DNA for the CDR3: TGTGCCACCGAGACGGACAGGGAAGGGAATGAGCAGTTCTTC. Translating gives CATETDREGNEQFF.

This clonotype showed up many times. V is TRBV10-1 and J is TRBJ2-3; no reliable D call. Per germline, CDR1 WNHNN and CDR2 SYGVQD (reference sequence). Between the trimmed V and J ends, which lost 10 bases and 1 base, there was a span of 15 bases. The CDR3 contains 14 residues. Here the CDR3 reads CATSEGGRTDTQYF. CDR3 nucleotides: TGCGCCACCTCTGAAGGTGGGCGCACAGATACGCAGTATTTT.

About this clonotype: This could be a read error, since a much larger clone is one nucleotide away. The chain joins TRBV5-1 to TRBJ1-4; TRBD1 is a possible D gene (5 bases). This CDR3 region has 13 residues. Germline V gives CDR1 SGHRS, CDR2 YFSETQ. The ends were cut back, 4 bases at V and 8 bases at J, with 12 bases in the middle. CDR3: CASSRGGTEKLFF. CDR3 sequence (DNA): TGCGCCAGCAGCCGGGGGGGGACCGAAAAACTGTTTTTT.

This clonotype has just a few counts. The chain recombines TRBV4-1 with TRBJ2-7, with D unresolved. CDR3 length: 14 residues. Germline V lookup: CDR1 MGHRA, CDR2 YSYEKL. The ends were cut back, 0 bases at V and 5 bases at J, with 11 bases in the middle. The CDR3 DNA follows: TGCGCCAGCAGCCAAGATATGGGTTTCGACGAGCAGTACTTC. As protein: CASSQDMGFDEQYF.

The CDR3 reads CASSGEQGTSMNTEAFF. DNA of the CDR3: TGTGCCAGCAGTGGAGAACAGGGGACTTCAATGAACACTGAAGCTTTCTTT. The chain is built from TRBV2 and TRBJ1-1; 7 bases fit TRBD1. Unmatched junction bases numbered 11, after V lost 4 bases and J lost 0 bases. The length of the CDR3 is 17 residues. Germline CDR1 and CDR2: SNHLY and FYNNEI.

In this sample, this clonotype turned up many times. The V gene is TRBV10-3, the J gene TRBJ2-6, with D maybe TRBD2 (7 bases). Germline V gene data show CDR1 as ENHRY and CDR2 as SYGVKD. The CDR3 extends over 18 amino acids. V was shortened by 2 bases and J by 2 bases, with 16 bases between the two germline ends. The CDR3: CAISEGGGARAGANVLTF. The DNA of the CDR3 is TGTGCCATCAGTGAGGGGGGGGGCGCGCGGGCTGGGGCCAACGTCCTGACTTTC.

About this clonotype itself: Possible read error: a much larger clone is one base away. The chain joins TRBV15 to TRBJ1-1; the D is unclear. The germline V gene encodes CDR1 LNHNV and CDR2 YYDKDF (reference sequence). This CDR3 contains 15 residues. The DNA of the CDR3 is TGTGCCACCAGCAGAGATCTTTCCGGGGTTTCTGAAGCTCTCTTT. Translating gives CATSRDLSGVSEALF.

This clonotype was picked up many times. The chain employs TRBV2 and TRBJ1-4; possibly TRBD1 for D (6 bases). V gave up 7 bases and J gave up 6 bases, with 15 bases separating them. Germline CDR1 is SNHLY and CDR2 is FYNNEI. CDR3 length equals 14 residues. CDR3 loop: CASTTGTSDEKLFF. As DNA, the CDR3 is TGTGCCAGCACCACCGGGACATCAGATGAAAAACTGTTTTTT.

With respect to this clonotype: A junction boundary mismatches the germline segment, possibly from a read error. The genes are TRBV20-1 and TRBJ2-1, with 10 bases aligning to TRBD2. The CDR3 consists of 17 residues. Germline-derived CDR1 and CDR2 are DFQATT and SNEGSKA (reference sequence). CDR3 sequence: CSASNSGGLSSCNEQFF. The DNA of the CDR3 is TGCAGTGCTAGCAATAGCGGGGGGCTCTCATCCTGCAATGAGCAGTTCTTC.

V usage is TRBV2 and J usage is TRBJ1-6; 7 positions agree with TRBD1. J lost 8 bases, V lost 6 bases, and 10 bases had no gene match. This CDR3 spans 15 amino acids. Germline V CDR1 and CDR2: SNHLY, FYNNEI. The CDR3: CASRYLTGIDSPLHF. The CDR3 nucleotides are TGTGCCAGCAGGTATCTGACAGGGATAGATTCACCCCTCCACTTT.

This clonotype was seen a handful of times. The J gene is TRBJ2-1, the V gene TRBV13; 8 bases fit TRBD1. The germline V gene has CDR1 PRHDT and CDR2 FYEKMQ (reference sequence). With 5 bases clipped from V and 6 bases from J, the junction kept 12 bases outside the gene matches. The CDR3 is 16 amino acids. CDR3 residues: CASSPNPGTGSNEQFF. The CDR3 bases are TGTGCCAGCAGCCCCAACCCCGGGACAGGTTCCAATGAGCAGTTCTTC. Looking up the rest from reference TRBV13 and TRBJ2-1 gives the full variable domain: AAGVIQSPRHLIKEKRETATLKCYPIPRHDTVYWYQQGPGQDPQFLISFYEKMQSDKGSIPDRFSAQQFSDYHSELNMSSLELGDSALYFCASSPNPGTGSNEQFFGPGTRLTVL.

On this clonotype: One end of the junction is discordant with germline, which a read error may explain. The rearrangement uses TRBV11-2 and TRBJ2-2; TRBD2 might be the D (5 bases). This CDR3 is built from 12 residues. The V gene's germline CDR1 is SGHAT and CDR2 FQNNGV. DNA for the CDR3: TGTGCCAGCAGCTTAGGGTCCGGGGAGCTGTTGTTT. Protein sequence: CASSLGSGELLF.

This clonotype was detected ten times or more. V gene TRBV11-2 combines with J gene TRBJ2-1; TRBD1 or TRBD2 may be the D gene (5 bases each). This CDR3 is 13 amino acids long. V shed 0 bases and J shed 11 bases, with 11 bases lying between them. Looked up from germline, CDR1 is SGHAT and CDR2 is FQNNGV. The CDR3 sequence is CASSLEFGTQQFF. CDR3 DNA sequence: TGTGCCAGCAGCTTAGAGTTCGGGACGCAGCAGTTCTTC.

In this sample, this clonotype turned up many times. V and J are TRBV24-1 and TRBJ2-2; D not certain. Germline V lookup: CDR1 KGHDR, CDR2 SFDVKD. The V and J ends lost 5 bases and 7 bases respectively, with 13 bases between them. The CDR3 spans 14 residues. CDR3: CATSALELGGELFF. Written as DNA, the CDR3 is TGTGCCACCAGTGCGCTTGAGCTCGGCGGGGAGCTGTTTTTT.

The V gene is TRBV5-1, the J gene TRBJ2-2, with D maybe TRBD1 (6 bases). Trimming cost V 5 bases and J 7 bases, with 9 bases left between them. This CDR3 has 12 amino acids. Germline V gene sequence: CDR1 SGHRS, CDR2 YFSETQ. Here the CDR3 DNA reads TGCGCCAGCAGAGGACAGATCGGGGAGCTGTTTTTT. Its protein is CASRGQIGELFF.

Turning to this clonotype: Given a much more abundant clone one base away, this may be a read error. The V gene is TRBV6-1, the J gene TRBJ1-1, with D possibly TRBD1 on 6 matching bases. This CDR3 region has 12 residues. Germline loops: CDR1 MNHNS, CDR2 SASEGT. The V gene lost 5 bases and the J gene lost 9 bases, with 13 bases spanning the gap. CDR3 nucleotide sequence: TGTGCCAGCAGTCAGACGGGGGCCAAAGCTTTCTTT. The encoded protein is CASSQTGAKAFF.

This clonotype has a count of ten or more. CDR3 protein: CASSERGVTEAFF. Written as DNA, the CDR3 is TGCGCCAGCAGTGAGAGGGGTGTAACTGAAGCTTTCTTT. This rearrangement joins TRBV10-2 to TRBJ1-1; D is possibly TRBD1 (5 bases). The V end lost 2 bases, the J end lost 5 bases, and 9 bases lay between the germline ends. Germline V CDR1 and CDR2: WSHSY, SAAADI. There are 13 residues in the CDR3.

The gene calls are TRBV9 and TRBJ2-2; TRBD2 matches 11 bases. In germline, CDR1 is SGDLS, CDR2 YYNGEE. Trimming took 4 bases from V and 6 from J; bases not matched to a gene: 8. This CDR3 comprises 16 residues. CDR3 nucleotide sequence: TGTGCCAGCAGCTCTCGACTAGCGGGGAAGGCCGGGGAGCTGTTTTTT. Translation gives CASSSRLAGKAGELFF.